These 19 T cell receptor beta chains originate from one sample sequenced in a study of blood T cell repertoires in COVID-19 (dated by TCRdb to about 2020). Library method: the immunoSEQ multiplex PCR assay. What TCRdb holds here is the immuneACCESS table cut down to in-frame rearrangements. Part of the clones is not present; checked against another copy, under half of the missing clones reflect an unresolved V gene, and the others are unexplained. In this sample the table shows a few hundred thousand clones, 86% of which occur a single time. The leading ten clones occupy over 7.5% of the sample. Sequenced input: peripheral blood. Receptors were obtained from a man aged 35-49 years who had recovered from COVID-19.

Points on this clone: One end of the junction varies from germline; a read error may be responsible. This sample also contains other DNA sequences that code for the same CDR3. Here the CDR3 reads CASSLITGGEQYF. The CDR3 DNA sequence: TGTGCCAGTAGCTTGATCACAGGGGGCGAGCAGTACTTC. This sequence joins TRBV7-3 and TRBJ2-7; 8 positions agree with TRBD1. The germline CDR1 and CDR2 sequences are SGHTA and FQGTGA. This CDR3 contains 13 residues. Supplemented by reference TRBV7-3 and TRBJ2-7, the full variable domain reads GAGVSQTPSNKVTEKGKYVELRCDPISGHTALYWYRQSLGQGPEFLIYFQGTGAADDSGLPNDRFFAVRPEGSVSTLKIQRTERGDSAVYLCASSLITGGEQYFGPGTRLTVT.

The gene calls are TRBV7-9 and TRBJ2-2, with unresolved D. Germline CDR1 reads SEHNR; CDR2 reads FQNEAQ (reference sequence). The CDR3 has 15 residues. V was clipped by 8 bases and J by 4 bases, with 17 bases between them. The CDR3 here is CASAPQKGGTGELFF. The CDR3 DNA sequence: TGTGCCAGCGCCCCTCAGAAAGGCGGCACCGGGGAGCTGTTTTTT.

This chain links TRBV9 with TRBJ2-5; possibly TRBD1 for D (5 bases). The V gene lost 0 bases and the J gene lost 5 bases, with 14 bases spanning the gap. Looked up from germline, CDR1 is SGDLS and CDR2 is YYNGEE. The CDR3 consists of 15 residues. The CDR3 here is CASSVESGYGETQYF. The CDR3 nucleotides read TGTGCCAGCAGCGTAGAGTCAGGGTATGGGGAGACCCAGTACTTC.

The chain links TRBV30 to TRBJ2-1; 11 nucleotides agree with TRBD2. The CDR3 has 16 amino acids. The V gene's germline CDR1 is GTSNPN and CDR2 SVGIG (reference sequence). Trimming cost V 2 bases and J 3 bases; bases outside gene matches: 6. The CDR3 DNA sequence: TGTGCCTGGAGTCCGATCGGGACTAGCGGCTACAATGAGCAGTTCTTC. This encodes CAWSPIGTSGYNEQFF.

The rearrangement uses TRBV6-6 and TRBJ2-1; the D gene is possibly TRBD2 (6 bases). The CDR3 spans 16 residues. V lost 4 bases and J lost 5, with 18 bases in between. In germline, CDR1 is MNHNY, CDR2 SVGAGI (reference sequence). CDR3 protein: CASSWGLSRADNEQFF. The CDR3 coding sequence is TGTGCCAGCAGTTGGGGACTCTCCCGTGCAGACAATGAGCAGTTCTTC.

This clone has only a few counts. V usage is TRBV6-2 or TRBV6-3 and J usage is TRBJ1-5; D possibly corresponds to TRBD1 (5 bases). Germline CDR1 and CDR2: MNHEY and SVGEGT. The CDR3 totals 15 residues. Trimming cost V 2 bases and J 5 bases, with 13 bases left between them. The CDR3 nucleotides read TGTGCCAGCAGTTACACCCCAGACAGCCATCAGCCCCAGCATTTT. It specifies CASSYTPDSHQPQHF.

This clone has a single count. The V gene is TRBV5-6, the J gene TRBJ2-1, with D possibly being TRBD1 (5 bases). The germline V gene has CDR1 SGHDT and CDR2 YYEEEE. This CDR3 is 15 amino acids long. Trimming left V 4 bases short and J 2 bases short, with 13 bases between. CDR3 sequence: CASSTDSLTYNEQFF. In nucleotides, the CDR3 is TGTGCCAGCAGCACCGACAGTCTAACCTACAATGAGCAGTTCTTC.

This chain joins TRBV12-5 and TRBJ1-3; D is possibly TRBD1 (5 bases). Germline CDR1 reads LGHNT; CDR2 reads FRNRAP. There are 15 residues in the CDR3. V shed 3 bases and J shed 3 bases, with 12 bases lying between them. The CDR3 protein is CASGLGATDGNTIYF. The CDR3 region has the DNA TGTGCTAGTGGTTTAGGGGCCACGGATGGAAACACCATATATTTT.

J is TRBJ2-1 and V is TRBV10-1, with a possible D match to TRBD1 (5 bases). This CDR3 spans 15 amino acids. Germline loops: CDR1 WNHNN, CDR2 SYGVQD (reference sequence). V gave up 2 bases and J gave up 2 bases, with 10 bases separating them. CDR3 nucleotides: TGCGCCAGCAGTGAGAAGGGGCGCCCCTACAATGAGCAGTTCTTC. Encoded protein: CASSEKGRPYNEQFF.

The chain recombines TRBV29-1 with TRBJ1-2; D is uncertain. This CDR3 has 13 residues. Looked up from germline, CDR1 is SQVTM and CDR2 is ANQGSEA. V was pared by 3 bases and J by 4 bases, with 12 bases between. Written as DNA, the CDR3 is TGCAGCGTTGATTCGGCCGGGTTCTATGGCTACACCTTC. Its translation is CSVDSAGFYGYTF.

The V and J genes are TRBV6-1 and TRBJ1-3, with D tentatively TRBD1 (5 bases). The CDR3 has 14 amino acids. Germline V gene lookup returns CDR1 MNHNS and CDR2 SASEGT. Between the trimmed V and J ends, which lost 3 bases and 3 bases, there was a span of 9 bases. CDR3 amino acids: CASSDQGIGNTIYF. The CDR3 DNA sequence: TGTGCCAGCAGTGATCAGGGTATTGGAAACACCATATATTTT.

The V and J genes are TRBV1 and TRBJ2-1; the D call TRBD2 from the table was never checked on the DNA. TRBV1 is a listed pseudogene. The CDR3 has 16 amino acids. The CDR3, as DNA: TGCACCAGCAGCCAAGGGACTAGCGGGAGTTACAATGAGCAGTTCTTC. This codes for CTSSQGTSGSYNEQFF.

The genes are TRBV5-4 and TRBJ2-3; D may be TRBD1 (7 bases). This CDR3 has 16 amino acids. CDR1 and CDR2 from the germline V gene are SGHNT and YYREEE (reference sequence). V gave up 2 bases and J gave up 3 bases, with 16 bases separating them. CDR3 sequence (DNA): TGTGCCAGCAGCTTACCTTCGACAGGGAGGACAGATACGCAGTATTTT. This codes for CASSLPSTGRTDTQYF. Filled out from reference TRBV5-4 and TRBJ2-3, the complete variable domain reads ETGVTQSPTHLIKTRGQQVTLRCSSQSGHNTVSWYQQALGQGPQFIFQYYREEENGRGNFPPRFSGLQFPNYSSELNVNALELDDSALYLCASSLPSTGRTDTQYFGPGTRLTVL.

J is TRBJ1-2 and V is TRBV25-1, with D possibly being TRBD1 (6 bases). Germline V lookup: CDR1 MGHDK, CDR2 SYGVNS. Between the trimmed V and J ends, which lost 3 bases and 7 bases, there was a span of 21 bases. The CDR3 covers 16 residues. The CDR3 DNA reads TGTGCCAGCAGTGATTCTCAGGGGCCTCCCTCGGGTGGCTACACCTTC. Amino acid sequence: CASSDSQGPPSGGYTF.

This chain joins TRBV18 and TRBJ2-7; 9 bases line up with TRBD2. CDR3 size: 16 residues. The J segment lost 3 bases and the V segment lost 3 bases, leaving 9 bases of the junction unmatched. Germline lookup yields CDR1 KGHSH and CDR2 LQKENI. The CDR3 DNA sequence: TGTGCCAGCTCACCGGCGCAGCGGGGGGTCATCTACGAGCAGTACTTC. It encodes CASSPAQRGVIYEQYF.

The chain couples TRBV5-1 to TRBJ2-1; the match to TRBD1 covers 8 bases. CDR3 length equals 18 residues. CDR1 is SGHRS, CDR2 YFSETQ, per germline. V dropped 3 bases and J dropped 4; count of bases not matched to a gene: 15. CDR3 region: CASSSRGGQGAHYNEQFF. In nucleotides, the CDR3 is TGCGCCAGCAGCTCCCGGGGAGGTCAGGGGGCGCATTACAATGAGCAGTTCTTC.

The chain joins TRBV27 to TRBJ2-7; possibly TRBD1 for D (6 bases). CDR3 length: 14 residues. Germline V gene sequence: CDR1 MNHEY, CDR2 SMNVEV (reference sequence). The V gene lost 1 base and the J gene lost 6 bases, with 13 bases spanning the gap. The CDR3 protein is CASSLLAGVVEQYF. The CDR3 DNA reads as TGTGCCAGCAGTTTATTAGCAGGGGTGGTCGAGCAGTACTTC.

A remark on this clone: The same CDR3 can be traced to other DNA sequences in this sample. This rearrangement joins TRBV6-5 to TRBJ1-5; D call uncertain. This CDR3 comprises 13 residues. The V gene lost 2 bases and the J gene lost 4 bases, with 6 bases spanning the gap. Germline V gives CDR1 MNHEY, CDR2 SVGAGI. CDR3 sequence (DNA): TGTGCCAGCAGTTACGGCAGAAATCAGCCCCAGCATTTT. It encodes CASSYGRNQPQHF.

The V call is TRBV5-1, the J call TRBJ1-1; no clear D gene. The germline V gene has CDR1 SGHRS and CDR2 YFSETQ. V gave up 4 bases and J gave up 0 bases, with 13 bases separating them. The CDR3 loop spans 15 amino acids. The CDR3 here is CASSHDGVMNTEAFF. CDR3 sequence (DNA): TGCGCCAGCAGCCATGACGGGGTGATGAACACTGAAGCTTTCTTT.